This entry is about one T cell receptor (beta chain). These data originate in a study of T cell changes during pregnancy in multiple sclerosis. The length of the CDR3 is 15 residues. The V and J ends lost 4 bases and 2 bases, in that order; junction bases with no gene match: 5. In germline, CDR1 is SGHKS, CDR2 YYEKEE (reference sequence). Some clones are missing from TCRdb's copy, which holds only in-frame ones; the method was immunoSEQ multiplex PCR. This sample yields about 110,000 clones, of which 85% to 95% are seen a single time; around 0.8% belongs to the top ten. The chain links TRBV5-5 to TRBJ2-1; TRBD1 agrees at 8 bases. The source was peripheral blood, collected in the third trimester of pregnancy. This sequence originates from a female donor in good health, enrolled as a control in a pregnancy study. DNA for the CDR3: TGTGCCAGCAGCCCGGACAGGGAAACCTACAATGAGCAGTTCTTC. Translated: CASSPDRETYNEQFF.